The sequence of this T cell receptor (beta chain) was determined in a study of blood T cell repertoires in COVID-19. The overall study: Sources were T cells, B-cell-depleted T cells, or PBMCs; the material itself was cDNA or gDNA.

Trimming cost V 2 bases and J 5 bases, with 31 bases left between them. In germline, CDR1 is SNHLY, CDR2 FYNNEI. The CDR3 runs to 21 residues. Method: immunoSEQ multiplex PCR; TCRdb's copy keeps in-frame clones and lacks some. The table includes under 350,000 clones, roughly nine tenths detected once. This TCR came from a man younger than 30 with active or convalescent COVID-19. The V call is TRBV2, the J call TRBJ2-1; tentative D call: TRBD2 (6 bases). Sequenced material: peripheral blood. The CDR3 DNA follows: TGTGCCAGCAGTGAATTGTTCGCTGCGGGGCGGGTACCGGGTCGTAACAATGAGCAGTTCTTC. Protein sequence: CASSELFAAGRVPGRNNEQFF. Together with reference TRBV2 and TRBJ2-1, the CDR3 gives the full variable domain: EPEVTQTPSHQVTQMGQEVILRCVPISNHLYFYWYRQILGQKVEFLVSFYNNEISEKSEIFDDQFSVERPDGSNFTLKIRSTKLEDSAMYFCASSELFAAGRVPGRNNEQFFGPGTRLTVL.